A single sample is the source of the 5 T cell receptor beta chains below, sequenced in a study of T cell repertoires in aging, cancer and after chemotherapy (dated by TCRdb to the late 2010s). TCR beta rearrangements were amplified from genomic DNA isolated from peripheral blood, not from sorted cells or RNA. The sample was run on an Illumina MiSeq. Multiplex touch-down PCR with a mixed TRB-A/B primer pool was used to amplify rearranged TRB sequences covering the V, D and J segments. TCRdb's own reprocessing of the public reads used fastp at Q25 and MiXCR and kept productive beta chains. Rows are unified per CDR3 protein, each entry keeping the most common DNA and genes. This sample lists about 2,200 distinct CDR3 sequences; around a quarter were detected once. 18% of the sample goes to the ten largest clones. Sequencing was done on a sample of blood. These receptor sequences come from a human donor with a solid tumor.

In its sample, this clonotype is medium-sized (0.01 to 0.1%). The chain combines TRBV12-3 or TRBV12-4 with TRBJ1-5; D ambiguous. V lost 11 bases, J lost 4 bases, and 15 bases lay in between. CDR3 length equals 13 residues. The CDR3 DNA reads TGTGCCTGCCAACGAGAGAGAAATCAGCCCCAGCATTTT. Amino acids: CACQRERNQPQHF.

By sample fraction, this clonotype is medium-sized. The rearrangement uses TRBV19 and TRBJ1-4; D not certain. The CDR3 totals 14 residues. Germline V CDR1 and CDR2: LNHDA, SQIVND (reference sequence). Trimming removed 5 bases from V and 4 bases from J, with 11 bases in between. The CDR3 DNA is TGTGCCAGTAGTTTGGCAGGCGTTAATGAAAAACTGTTTTTT. Encoded protein: CASSLAGVNEKLFF.

This chain uses TRBV5-4 with TRBJ2-7; D is perhaps TRBD2 (6 bases). The CDR3 length is 15 residues. Germline V gene data show CDR1 as SGHNT and CDR2 as YYREEE (reference sequence). The V gene lost 4 bases and the J gene lost 2 bases, with 16 bases spanning the gap. CDR3 coding DNA: TGTGCCAGCAGCGGGAGGACATTCCGGACCTACGAGCAGTACTTC. Translating gives CASSGRTFRTYEQYF. Filled out from reference TRBV5-4 and TRBJ2-7, the complete variable domain reads ETGVTQSPTHLIKTRGQQVTLRCSSQSGHNTVSWYQQALGQGPQFIFQYYREEENGRGNFPPRFSGLQFPNYSSELNVNALELDDSALYLCASSGRTFRTYEQYFGPGTRLTVT.

The rearrangement uses TRBV7-9 and TRBJ2-1; 7 nucleotides align to TRBD1. V lost 5 bases and J lost 5; bases outside the gene matches: 6. Germline V gives CDR1 SEHNR, CDR2 FQNEAQ (reference sequence). The CDR3 extends over 14 amino acids. CDR3 DNA sequence: TGTGCCAGCAGCCAATCCAGGGGGAACAATGAGCAGTTCTTC. Amino acid sequence: CASSQSRGNNEQFF.

The V call is TRBV20-1, the J call TRBJ2-7; TRBD2 aligns across 12 bases. This CDR3 has 14 amino acids. Germline loops: CDR1 DFQATT, CDR2 SNEGSKA (reference sequence). V was pared by 1 base and J by 3 bases, with 1 base of the junction left unmatched. CDR3: CSARGLAGDYEQYF. The CDR3 nucleotides are TGCAGTGCTAGAGGACTAGCGGGAGACTACGAGCAGTACTTC.